The TCR beta chain under discussion was sequenced for a study of OX40 agonist ivuxolimab in advanced cancers. In the study overall: Cancers in dose escalation were hepatocellular, melanoma, renal cell and head and neck.

Trimming pared 1 base from V and 3 bases from J, leaving 13 bases between. Germline lookup yields CDR1 SGHTA and CDR2 FQGNSA. The CDR3 extends over 16 amino acids. Libraries were prepared by immunoSEQ multiplex PCR; TCRdb keeps only in-frame clonotypes and omits some of them. The sample carries roughly 90,000 clones, 85% recorded once. The gene calls are TRBV7-2 and TRBJ2-1; TRBD1 might be the D (6 bases). The material was CD4+ or CD8+ T cells sorted from blood, obtained in a trial of the OX40 agonist ivuxolimab. This clonotype originated in an adult with an advanced solid tumor such as melanoma, head and neck, liver or kidney cancer. The CDR3 sequence: CASSLGGTHNYNEQFF. The CDR3, as DNA: TGTGCCAGCAGCTTAGGAGGGACACACAACTACAATGAGCAGTTCTTC.